This paragraph covers one TCR beta chain sequence. The source of the sample is a study of cytotoxic CD8 clonotypes in ibrutinib-treated CLL. Looking at the study overall: Overall, some 25 responses were partial and 2 complete; following median about 70 months, roughly 14 patients stayed remitted and about twelve progressed.

Some clones are missing from TCRdb's copy, which holds only in-frame ones; the method was immunoSEQ multiplex PCR. The sample records roughly 190,000 clones, about 72% being singletons. V gave up 4 bases and J gave up 2 bases, with 15 bases separating them. There are 16 residues in the CDR3. Germline CDR1 SGHTA, CDR2 FQGTGA. The rearrangement links TRBV7-3 to TRBJ2-1; tentative D call: TRBD2 (5 bases). The sequence was obtained from a human donor with chronic lymphocytic leukemia. Here the sequenced sample was PBMCs, taken after 24 months of ibrutinib treatment. The CDR3 region has the DNA TGTGCCAGCAGCTCTCCGGGGAGTCAGGCCTACAATGAGCAGTTCTTC. Its translation is CASSSPGSQAYNEQFF. Looking up the rest from reference TRBV7-3 and TRBJ2-1 gives the full variable domain: GAGVSQTPSNKVTEKGKYVELRCDPISGHTALYWYRQSLGQGPEFLIYFQGTGAADDSGLPNDRFFAVRPEGSVSTLKIQRTERGDSAVYLCASSSPGSQAYNEQFFGPGTRLTVL.